One and the same sample provided the 19 T cell receptor beta chains below, sequenced in a study of control samples from healthy donors and cancer patients. Data came from immunoSEQ multiplex PCR; TCRdb stores just in-frame clones and leaves some out. The repertoire holds about 120,000 clones, around nine tenths seen once, with about 12% in the top ten. The specimen was blood. These receptors were taken from a man aged 30-40 years in good health.

This sequence joins TRBV5-8 and TRBJ1-3, with D unclear. The germline gives CDR1 SGHTS, CDR2 YDEGEE. The V end lost 1 base, the J end lost 2 bases, and 7 bases lay between the germline ends. This CDR3 region has 14 residues. DNA for the CDR3: TGTGCCAGCAGCTTGCGAGATACTGGAAACACCATATATTTT. Its protein is CASSLRDTGNTIYF.

The count of this clone is one. This chain joins TRBV29-1 and TRBJ2-1; D uncertain. Germline values: CDR1 SQVTM, CDR2 ANQGSEA. The CDR3 sequence is 13 residues long. V was cut by 0 bases and J by 8 bases, with 11 bases left in between. CDR3 sequence reads: CSVEDWAGYEQFF. The CDR3 coding sequence is TGCAGCGTTGAAGACTGGGCTGGCTATGAGCAGTTCTTC.

The chain links TRBV4-1 to TRBJ1-1; D perhaps matches TRBD1 (5 bases). The CDR3 has 13 amino acids. Germline V gene data show CDR1 as MGHRA and CDR2 as YSYEKL. V shed 2 bases and J shed 1 base, with 5 bases lying between them. The CDR3 nucleotides are TGCGCCAGCAGCCAAAGGGGGAACACTGAAGCTTTCTTT. Translated, it gives CASSQRGNTEAFF.

The chain couples TRBV11-2 to TRBJ1-2, with D unclear. The CDR3 contains 15 residues. The V end lost 2 bases, the J end lost 4 bases, and 14 bases lay between the germline ends. CDR1 and CDR2 (germline): SGHAT, FQNNGV. The CDR3 sequence: CASSLHQGPIYGYTF. The CDR3 nucleotides read TGTGCCAGCAGCTTACATCAAGGTCCCATCTATGGCTACACCTTC.

The CDR3 reads CASSLEGGEQPQHF. CDR3 bases: TGCGCCAGCAGCTTGGAAGGGGGCGAGCAGCCCCAGCATTTT. V gene TRBV5-1 combines with J gene TRBJ1-5; 7 bases fit TRBD1. Germline values: CDR1 SGHRS, CDR2 YFSETQ. The CDR3 totals 14 residues. V lost 0 bases and J lost 7; bases outside the gene matches: 4.

The rearrangement uses TRBV5-4 and TRBJ1-1, with TRBD1 matching 7 bases. The CDR3 sequence is 16 residues long. Unmatched junction bases numbered 9, after V lost 4 bases and J lost 0 bases. Germline V CDR1 and CDR2: SGHNT, YYREEE (reference sequence). The CDR3 loop is CASSLKGQSLNTEAFF. The CDR3 DNA sequence: TGTGCCAGCAGCCTCAAGGGACAGTCGTTGAACACTGAAGCTTTCTTT.

This clone appeared a single time. V is TRBV7-9 and J is TRBJ2-7; D may be TRBD1 (5 bases). Germline V CDR1 and CDR2: SEHNR, FQNEAQ (reference sequence). The CDR3 spans 14 residues. The ends were cut back, 1 base at V and 0 bases at J, with 7 bases in the middle. The CDR3 DNA reads TGTGCCAGCAGCTTAGACAGGAGCTCCTACGAGCAGTACTTC. Protein: CASSLDRSSYEQYF.

The CDR3 bases are TGTGCCAGCAGCTTAAATCGCCTCCAAGAGACCCAGTACTTC. This codes for CASSLNRLQETQYF. The chain has TRBV7-9 and TRBJ2-5; D remains unclear. Germline CDR1 SEHNR, CDR2 FQNEAQ (reference sequence). The V and J ends lost 2 bases and 1 base respectively, with 8 bases between them. This CDR3 spans 14 amino acids.

The chain joins TRBV30 to TRBJ1-5; weak D call: TRBD1 (5 bases). V lost 0 bases, J lost 1 base, and 10 bases lay in between. This CDR3 region has 15 residues. From germline, CDR1 is GTSNPN and CDR2 SVGIG (reference sequence). This chain's CDR3 is CAWSVAGDSNQPQHF. The DNA for the CDR3 is TGTGCCTGGAGTGTAGCGGGGGACAGCAATCAGCCCCAGCATTTT.

The chain combines TRBV5-1 with TRBJ2-5; D is undetermined. This CDR3 region has 13 residues. Germline V CDR1 and CDR2: SGHRS, YFSETQ. The germline V and J ends were trimmed by 2 bases and 5 bases, with 10 bases remaining between them. The CDR3 region is CASSFSRDETQYF. DNA of the CDR3: TGCGCCAGCAGCTTTAGCAGAGACGAGACCCAGTACTTC.

The chain employs TRBV29-1 and TRBJ1-1; D is perhaps TRBD1 (5 bases). This CDR3 is built from 12 residues. Deletions cut 6 bases from V and 3 bases from J, with 11 bases between. Per germline, CDR1 SQVTM and CDR2 ANQGSEA. CDR3 amino acids: CSVGRAYTEAFF. The DNA of the CDR3 is TGCAGCGTCGGCAGGGCCTACACTGAAGCTTTCTTT.

This rearrangement joins TRBV19 to TRBJ1-1; no reliable D call. Germline lookup yields CDR1 LNHDA and CDR2 SQIVND (reference sequence). V lost 3 bases to trimming and J lost 1 base, with 6 bases between them. The CDR3 consists of 13 residues. This CDR3 reads CASSINSNTEAFF. CDR3 nucleotide sequence: TGTGCCAGTAGTATTAACTCGAACACTGAAGCTTTCTTT.

The rearrangement joins TRBV2 to TRBJ2-7; 7 nucleotides match TRBD1. V shed 3 bases and J 3 bases; nucleotides not matched to a gene: 2. This CDR3 contains 13 residues. Germline values: CDR1 SNHLY, CDR2 FYNNEI. The DNA for the CDR3 is TGTGCCAGCAGTGAGACAGGGAGCTACGAGCAGTACTTC. Translation gives CASSETGSYEQYF.

J is TRBJ1-1 and V is TRBV7-3; D is ambiguous. The V and J ends lost 2 bases and 5 bases respectively, with 15 bases between them. Germline-derived CDR1 and CDR2 are SGHTA and FQGTGA. This CDR3 comprises 15 residues. The CDR3 here is CASSLHGGTLTEAFF. The CDR3 DNA sequence: TGTGCCAGCAGCTTACACGGAGGCACGTTGACTGAAGCTTTCTTT.

The sample holds one count of this clone. For the CDR3, the DNA is TGTGCCAGCAGGACAGGGTGGAATAGCAATCAGCCCCAGCATTTT. Translation: CASRTGWNSNQPQHF. The chain couples TRBV2 to TRBJ1-5; TRBD1 aligns across 7 bases. This CDR3 region has 15 residues. Germline values: CDR1 SNHLY, CDR2 FYNNEI. Unmatched junction bases numbered 5, after V lost 6 bases and J lost 0 bases.

The gene calls are TRBV2 and TRBJ1-4; 7 nucleotides agree with TRBD1. The V and J ends lost 6 bases and 4 bases, in that order; junction bases with no gene match: 5. CDR1 is SNHLY, CDR2 FYNNEI, per germline. The CDR3 runs to 14 residues. The CDR3 loop is CASRGTAFNEKLFF. In nucleotides, the CDR3 is TGTGCCAGCAGGGGGACAGCCTTTAATGAAAAACTGTTTTTT. The whole variable domain, remainder taken from reference TRBV2 and TRBJ1-4, is EPEVTQTPSHQVTQMGQEVILRCVPISNHLYFYWYRQILGQKVEFLVSFYNNEISEKSEIFDDQFSVERPDGSNFTLKIRSTKLEDSAMYFCASRGTAFNEKLFFGSGTQLSVL.

The chain links TRBV2 to TRBJ2-2; D not certain. The CDR3 has 14 residues. Trimming took 4 bases from V and 0 from J, leaving 6 bases between them. In germline, CDR1 is SNHLY, CDR2 FYNNEI. DNA for the CDR3: TGTGCCAGCAGTGTTCAGCCGAACACCGGGGAGCTGTTTTTT. This encodes CASSVQPNTGELFF.

J is TRBJ1-6 and V is TRBV2, with D possibly being TRBD1 (6 bases). Trimming pared 5 bases from V and 6 bases from J, leaving 14 bases between. This CDR3 spans 15 amino acids. Per the germline V gene, CDR1 is SNHLY and CDR2 is FYNNEI. The CDR3 coding sequence is TGTGCCAGCAGTCTTCTGGACAGTCCTAATTCACCCCTCCACTTT. Its translation is CASSLLDSPNSPLHF.

This sequence joins TRBV4-1 and TRBJ1-2; 9 nucleotides match TRBD1. The germline V gene encodes CDR1 MGHRA and CDR2 YSYEKL. The CDR3 is made up of 18 amino acids. The ends lost 0 bases at V and 0 bases at J; junction bases unmatched: 8. CDR3 amino acids: CASSQDPGQGKTNYGYTF. The CDR3 nucleotides read TGCGCCAGCAGCCAAGATCCGGGACAGGGAAAAACTAACTATGGCTACACCTTC.